These 18 T cell receptor beta chains originate from one sample sequenced in a study of OX40 agonist ivuxolimab in advanced cancers. Receptor amplification or capture employed the immunoSEQ multiplex PCR assay. Entries here come from immuneACCESS through TCRdb and include only in-frame sequences with V and J called. Some clones fail to appear in such tables; in the studies checked, an unresolved V gene covers under half of the shortfall, and the cause of the remainder is unknown. The sample contains 15,000 to 20,000 clones, about two thirds of them found a single time. Jointly, the top ten make up around 16% of the sample. The sequencing used CD4+ or CD8+ T cells sorted from blood, collected in a trial of the OX40 agonist ivuxolimab. The receptors were gathered from an adult with an advanced solid tumor such as melanoma, head and neck, liver or kidney cancer.

The chain uses TRBV7-7 and TRBJ2-5; a weak D match, TRBD2 (5 bases). Germline CDR1 and CDR2: SSHAT and FNYEAQ (reference sequence). The CDR3 is 16 amino acids. V gave up 2 bases and J gave up 3 bases, with 16 bases separating them. The CDR3 region is CASSLPGPAEEETQYF. The CDR3 region has the DNA TGTGCCAGCAGCTTACCGGGTCCGGCGGAGGAAGAGACCCAGTACTTC.

The V and J genes are TRBV7-6 and TRBJ2-7; D gene uncertain. The germline V gene has CDR1 SGHVS and CDR2 FNYEAQ. The CDR3 covers 12 residues. V lost 3 bases, J lost 2 bases, and 5 bases lay in between. This CDR3 is CASSFVPYEQYF. The CDR3 region has the DNA TGTGCCAGCAGCTTCGTCCCCTACGAGCAGTACTTC. The full variable domain, its missing parts supplied by reference TRBV7-6 and TRBJ2-7, is GAGVSQSPRYKVTKRGQDVALRCDPISGHVSLYWYRQALGQGPEFLTYFNYEAQQDKSGLPNDRFSAERPEGSISTLTIQRTEQRDSAMYRCASSFVPYEQYFGPGTRLTVT.

The V and J genes are TRBV30 and TRBJ1-2; D is ambiguous. Germline V gene data show CDR1 as GTSNPN and CDR2 as SVGIG (reference sequence). CDR3 length: 13 residues. V was shortened by 2 bases and J by 0 bases, with 7 bases between the two germline ends. The CDR3 loop reads CAWSWKSNYGYTF. In DNA form, the CDR3 reads TGTGCCTGGAGTTGGAAGTCTAACTATGGCTACACCTTC.

This clone is classed as medium-sized (0.01 to 0.1%). This sequence joins TRBV7-3 and TRBJ2-3; D might be TRBD1 or TRBD2, each matching 5 bases. The CDR3 sequence is 14 residues long. Per the germline V gene, CDR1 is SGHTA and CDR2 is FQGTGA. V dropped 3 bases and J dropped 5 bases, with 12 bases sitting between them. CDR3 sequence: CASSFGTEVDTQYF. CDR3 sequence (DNA): TGTGCCAGCAGCTTCGGGACGGAGGTAGATACGCAGTATTTT.

V is TRBV7-2 and J is TRBJ2-7; D may be TRBD1 or TRBD2 (5 bases each). The V end lost 4 bases, the J end lost 0 bases, and 10 bases lay between the germline ends. The germline CDR1 and CDR2 sequences are SGHTA and FQGNSA. The CDR3 covers 14 residues. The CDR3 bases are TGTGCCAGCAGCTACGGGACCGGCTCCTACGAGCAGTACTTC. Its protein is CASSYGTGSYEQYF.

The chain links TRBV23-1 to TRBJ2-7; 8 bases agree with TRBD1. TRBV23-1 is an ORF; its function is uncertain. This CDR3 has 15 amino acids. After removal of 0 bases from V and 5 bases from J, the junction contained 6 bases not matched to a gene. CDR3 nucleotide sequence: TGCGCCAGCAGTCAATCGACAGGGGAAATAAACGAGCAGTACTTC. It specifies CASSQSTGEINEQYF.

This chain joins TRBV6-9 and TRBJ2-7, with D unclear. The germline V and J ends were trimmed by 5 bases and 5 bases, with 13 bases remaining between them. Germline CDR1 is MNHGY and CDR2 is SVAAGI. The CDR3 spans 13 residues. The CDR3 spells CASSEALPNEQYF. The DNA of the CDR3 is TGTGCCAGCAGTGAAGCGCTCCCCAACGAGCAGTACTTC.

The rearrangement joins TRBV7-9 to TRBJ1-5; perhaps TRBD1 as D (5 bases). The V gene's germline CDR1 is SEHNR and CDR2 FQNEAQ (reference sequence). Trimming took 4 bases from V and 7 from J, leaving 8 bases between them. The CDR3 has 12 amino acids. CDR3 amino acids: CASSSGGQPQHF. In DNA, the CDR3 is TGTGCCAGCAGCTCCGGGGGACAGCCCCAGCATTTT.

The V call is TRBV5-1, the J call TRBJ2-5, with D unresolved. The V end lost 1 base, the J end lost 5 bases, and 15 bases lay between the germline ends. The germline CDR1 and CDR2 sequences are SGHRS and YFSETQ. The length of the CDR3 is 15 residues. The CDR3 reads CASSLTASRQETQYF. CDR3 sequence (DNA): TGCGCCAGCAGCTTGACTGCCTCCCGCCAGGAGACCCAGTACTTC. Full variable domain (rest looked up from reference TRBV5-1 and TRBJ2-5): KAGVTQTPRYLIKTRGQQVTLSCSPISGHRSVSWYQQTPGQGLQFLFEYFSETQRNKGNFPGRFSGRQFSNSRSEMNVSTLELGDSALYLCASSLTASRQETQYFGPGTRLLVL.

The table lists this clone with a few counts. The chain combines TRBV6-5 with TRBJ2-3; D is unresolved. V lost 0 bases to trimming and J lost 3 bases, with 10 bases between them. The CDR3 has 15 residues. CDR1 is MNHEY and CDR2 is SVGAGI in the germline V gene. CDR3 protein: CASSYSQDETDTQYF. The CDR3 DNA is TGTGCCAGCAGTTACTCCCAGGATGAGACAGATACGCAGTATTTT.

This clone was detected once. The J gene is TRBJ2-1, the V gene TRBV5-1, with D maybe TRBD1 (5 bases). Germline-derived CDR1 and CDR2 are SGHRS and YFSETQ. This CDR3 is built from 12 residues. V gave up 4 bases and J gave up 6 bases, with 8 bases separating them. CDR3 sequence reads: CASSLDSNEQFF. The CDR3 DNA reads TGCGCCAGCAGCCTAGACAGCAATGAGCAGTTCTTC.

By sample share, this clone is medium-sized. V and J are TRBV5-1 and TRBJ1-4; D is possibly TRBD1 (6 bases). Looked up from germline, CDR1 is SGHRS and CDR2 is YFSETQ. The CDR3 extends over 18 amino acids. The V gene lost 4 bases and the J gene lost 2 bases, with 21 bases spanning the gap. CDR3 DNA sequence: TGCGCCAGCAGCCTAACAGGGTTGGGGATAACGACTAATGAAAAACTGTTTTTT. Amino acids: CASSLTGLGITTNEKLFF.

The chain has TRBV27 and TRBJ2-2; TRBD2 is a possible D gene (6 bases). The CDR3 is made up of 15 amino acids. Germline CDR1 reads MNHEY; CDR2 reads SMNVEV (reference sequence). The V end was cut by 6 bases, the J end by 7 bases, with 18 bases between. CDR3 coding DNA: TGTGCCAGCAGGTCCCGCGGGGTACAAGGCGGGGAGCTGTTTTTT. Its protein is CASRSRGVQGGELFF.

This rearrangement joins TRBV6-5 to TRBJ2-2; D is unresolved. This CDR3 has 12 amino acids. The V and J ends lost 4 bases and 4 bases respectively, with 4 bases between them. The germline gives CDR1 MNHEY, CDR2 SVGAGI. The CDR3 nucleotides read TGTGCCAGCAGTTTATTCACCGGGGAGCTGTTTTTT. Translated, it gives CASSLFTGELFF.

The genes are TRBV11-2 and TRBJ2-7; D ambiguous. Germline-derived CDR1 and CDR2 are SGHAT and FQNNGV. The germline V and J ends were trimmed by 3 bases and 0 bases, with 12 bases remaining between them. The CDR3 has 15 amino acids. CDR3 DNA: TGTGCCAGCAGCTTGTGGTATGGGGACTCCTACGAGCAGTACTTC. Translating gives CASSLWYGDSYEQYF.

This clone appeared a few times. The rearrangement joins TRBV29-1 to TRBJ2-2; tentatively, D is TRBD1 or TRBD2 (5 bases each). Deletions cut 3 bases from V and 1 base from J, with 6 bases between. The germline V gene has CDR1 SQVTM and CDR2 ANQGSEA. This CDR3 is 13 amino acids long. Here the CDR3 reads CSVEGRNTGELFF. The CDR3 nucleotides are TGCAGCGTTGAGGGACGGAACACCGGGGAGCTGTTTTTT.

The chain links TRBV5-3 to TRBJ2-5; TRBD1 matches 7 bases. TRBV5-3 is an ORF, and what it does is uncertain. V lost 8 bases and J lost 5; bases outside the gene matches: 9. The CDR3 length is 13 residues. CDR3 nucleotides: TGTGCCAGCAGCCCCCAGGGGGACGAGACCCAGTACTTC. This encodes CASSPQGDETQYF.

CDR3 amino acids: CASSQRGSSYEQYF. CDR3 DNA: TGCGCCAGCAGCCAACGGGGGAGCTCCTACGAGCAGTACTTC. The rearrangement uses TRBV4-3 and TRBJ2-7; tentative D call: TRBD2 (6 bases). Trimming cost V 2 bases and J 0 bases, with 8 bases left between them. The germline V gene has CDR1 LGHNA and CDR2 YSLEER. CDR3 length equals 14 residues.